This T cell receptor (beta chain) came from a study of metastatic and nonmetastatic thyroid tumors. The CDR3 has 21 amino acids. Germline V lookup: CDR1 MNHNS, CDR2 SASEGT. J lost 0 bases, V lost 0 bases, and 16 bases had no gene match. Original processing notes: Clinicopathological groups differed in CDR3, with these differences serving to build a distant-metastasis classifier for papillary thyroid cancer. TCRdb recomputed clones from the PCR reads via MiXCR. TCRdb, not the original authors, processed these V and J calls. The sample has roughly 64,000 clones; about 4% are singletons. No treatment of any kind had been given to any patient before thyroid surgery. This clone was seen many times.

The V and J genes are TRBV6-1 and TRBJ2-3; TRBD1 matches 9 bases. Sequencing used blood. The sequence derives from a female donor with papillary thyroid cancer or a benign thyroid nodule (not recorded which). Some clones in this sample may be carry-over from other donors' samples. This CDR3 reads CASSEALFPGTGFKSTDTQYF. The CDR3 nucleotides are TGTGCCAGCAGTGAAGCGCTCTTCCCCGGGACAGGGTTTAAGAGCACAGATACGCAGTATTTT.